Below, 11 T cell receptor beta chains from the same sample are listed, as sequenced in a study of blood T cells in healthy people across ages (dated by TCRdb to the mid-2010s). Preparation of the library involved 5' RACE. TCRdb lists the instrument as Illumina HiSeq 2500. The second PCR ran for about 6 to 12 cycles and used a J-beta primer mix along with a sample-barcoded 5' primer. TCRdb passed the public sequencing reads through fastp at Q25 and MiXCR, retaining productive beta sequences. Every CDR3 protein is listed once, alongside the most common genes and DNA of its rows. The sample includes roughly 900,000 distinct CDR3 sequences, with around 28% observed a single time. The biggest ten clones account for around a sixth of the sample. Specimen: blood. The receptors come from a woman at least 80 years old in good health.

This clonotype was counted many times. V is TRBV5-1 and J is TRBJ2-3, with D hard to call. Trimming left V 2 bases short and J 0 bases short, with 10 bases between. Germline CDR1 and CDR2: SGHRS and YFSETQ. The CDR3 runs to 15 residues. CDR3 in amino acids: CASSFNQPSTDTQYF. CDR3 nucleotide sequence: TGCGCCAGCAGCTTTAACCAACCGAGCACAGATACGCAGTATTTT.

With regard to this clonotype: This may come from a read error, since a much larger clone is one base off. The gene calls are TRBV9 and TRBJ2-1; TRBD2 is a possible D gene (5 bases). Per the germline V gene, CDR1 is SGDLS and CDR2 is YYNGEE. Deletions cut 0 bases from V and 13 bases from J, with 20 bases between. CDR3 length: 15 amino acids. CDR3 residues: CASSVDGGGQETQFF. The CDR3 coding sequence is TGTGCCAGCAGCGTAGACGGTGGCGGGCAAGAGACCCAGTTCTTC. The full variable domain, completed using reference TRBV9 and TRBJ2-1, is DSGVTQTPKHLITATGQRVTLRCSPRSGDLSVYWYQQSLDQGLQFLIQYYNGEERAKGNILERFSAQQFPDLHSELNLSSLELGDSALYFCASSVDGGGQETQFFGPGTRLTVL.

This clonotype was observed many times. V and J are TRBV7-2 and TRBJ2-3; TRBD2 aligns across 14 bases. This CDR3 is built from 14 residues. Germline-derived CDR1 and CDR2 are SGHTA and FQGNSA. Trimming at V came to 5 bases and at J to 14 bases, leaving 9 bases not matched to a gene. CDR3 residues: CASSPGLAGGPGYF. The CDR3 nucleotides are TGTGCCAGCAGCCCCGGACTAGCGGGGGGCCCCGGGTATTTT.

This sequence joins TRBV29-1 and TRBJ2-5; D gene unclear. The end of the DNA aligns better with TRBJ2-7, so the J call may be wrong. Germline assignment: CDR1 SQVTM and CDR2 ANQGSEA. The CDR3 length is 11 residues. CDR3 DNA sequence: TGCAGCGTTGCGCCCTCGGACGAGCAGTACTTC. Residues: CSVAPSDEQYF.

This clonotype was recorded many times. This chain links TRBV18 with TRBJ2-3; D remains ambiguous. V was shortened by 2 bases and J by 4 bases, with 7 bases between the two germline ends. This CDR3 contains 13 residues. Germline CDR1 and CDR2: KGHSH and LQKENI. This CDR3 is CASSPGSADTQYF. In nucleotides, the CDR3 is TGTGCCAGCTCACCAGGATCCGCAGATACGCAGTATTTT.

This clonotype was counted at least ten times. The CDR3 here is CASSPGGGVKETQYF. CDR3 coding DNA: TGTGCCAGCAGCCCGGGAGGGGGGGTCAAAGAGACCCAGTACTTC. V usage is TRBV7-2 and J usage is TRBJ2-5; 8 bases match TRBD2. Germline values: CDR1 SGHTA, CDR2 FQGNSA. Unmatched junction bases numbered 8, after V lost 5 bases and J lost 3 bases. The CDR3 runs 15 residues. The full variable domain, in which reference TRBV7-2 and TRBJ2-5 provide the parts outside the CDR3, is GAGVSQSPSNKVTEKGKDVELRCDPISGHTALYWYRQSLGQGLEFLIYFQGNSAPDKSGLPSDRFSAERTGGSVSTLTIQRTQQEDSAVYLCASSPGGGVKETQYFGPGTRLLVL.

This chain uses TRBV7-9 with TRBJ1-6; TRBD1 matches 9 bases. V was pared by 4 bases and J by 12 bases, with 4 bases of the junction left unmatched. This CDR3 is 13 amino acids long. The V gene's germline CDR1 is SEHNR and CDR2 FQNEAQ (reference sequence). In DNA, the CDR3 is TGTGCCAGCAGCTCGGACAGGGGACAACCCCTCCACTTT. This sequence encodes CASSSDRGQPLHF.

J is TRBJ2-3 and V is TRBV6-2 or TRBV6-3, with 8 bases that match TRBD2. The germline gives CDR1 MNHEY, CDR2 SVGEGT. Trimming cost V 2 bases and J 6 bases; bases outside gene matches: 10. The CDR3 consists of 16 residues. DNA of the CDR3: TGTGCCAGCAGTTACGTCTCCGGGGGGGTTCCTGATACGCAGTATTTT. Translated: CASSYVSGGVPDTQYF.

This clonotype has a handful of counts. This sequence joins TRBV11-3 and TRBJ2-2; maybe TRBD2 (6 bases). The length of the CDR3 is 17 residues. Trimming took 1 base from V and 2 from J, leaving 14 bases between them. Germline CDR1 and CDR2: SGHNT and YENEEA. CDR3 region: CASSLGEARINTGELFF. The CDR3 region has the DNA TGTGCCAGCAGCTTAGGGGAGGCCCGCATTAACACCGGGGAGCTGTTTTTT.

On this clonotype: The CDR3 carries no conserved terminal phenylalanine or tryptophan, so it likely arises from a read error. This chain links TRBV6-1 with TRBJ2-5; D tentatively reads TRBD1 or TRBD2 (5 bases each). Germline CDR1 MNHNS, CDR2 SASEGT. This CDR3 is built from 14 residues. The V gene lost 4 bases and the J gene lost 2 bases, with 11 bases spanning the gap. CDR3 protein: CASSGGRPQETQYL. CDR3 nucleotide sequence: TGTGCCAGCAGTGGGGGACGGCCACAAGAGACCCAGTACTTG.

The table lists this clonotype with many counts. CDR3: CASSQIQQIHNEQFF. DNA for the CDR3: TGTGCCAGCAGTCAAATACAACAGATCCACAATGAGCAGTTCTTC. The genes are TRBV6-2 or TRBV6-3 and TRBJ2-1, with unresolved D. Trimming took 5 bases from V and 5 from J, leaving 16 bases between them. CDR1 is MNHEY and CDR2 is SVGEGT in the germline V gene. The CDR3 sequence is 15 residues long.